This is a list of T cell receptor beta chains from one sample in a study of blood T cell repertoires in COVID-19. Method: immunoSEQ multiplex PCR; TCRdb's copy keeps in-frame clones and lacks some. The data contain under 400,000 clones, around 90% of them singletons. The specimen was peripheral blood. The receptor set was obtained from a woman aged 60 to 75 with COVID-19, enrolled during active disease. Both conserved end residues are part of each CDR3. D genes are given only for firm matches. Clone sizes are given selectively: once, few, many, or a class where the clone is expanded.

. TRBJ2-1 TRBD2 TRBV3-1/TRBV3-2 CASSQDRLAGYNEQFF TGTGCCAGCAGCCAAGATAGGCTAGCGGGGTACAATGAGCAGTTCTTC
. TRBJ1-5 . TRBV11-2 CASSAHDRYSNQPQHF TGTGCCAGCAGCGCCCATGATAGATATAGCAATCAGCCCCAGCATTTT
. TRBJ1-3 . TRBV6-5 CASSYSGGEGNTIYF TGTGCCAGCAGTTACTCTGGGGGCGAAGGAAACACCATATATTTT
. TRBJ2-5 . TRBV5-4 CASSLPQGFETQYF TGTGCCAGCAGCTTGCCGCAGGGATTCGAGACCCAGTACTTC
. TRBJ1-1 . TRBV7-9 CASSSAGLKNTEAFF TGTGCCAGCAGCTCCGCGGGACTCAAGAACACTGAAGCTTTCTTT
few TRBJ2-7 . TRBV29-1 CSVIRDTSYEQYF TGCAGCGTAATCCGGGACACCTCCTACGAGCAGTACTTC
. TRBJ2-2 TRBD2 TRBV5-1 CASQGLAGSAGELFF TGCGCCAGCCAGGGACTAGCGGGTTCCGCCGGGGAGCTGTTTTTT
. TRBJ1-1 TRBD1 TRBV19 CASSGQGGNTEAFF TGTGCCAGTAGTGGACAGGGGGGGAACACTGAAGCTTTCTTT
. TRBJ1-2 . TRBV7-2 CASSRPGQGIHGYTF TGTGCCAGCAGCCGCCCCGGCCAGGGTATCCATGGCTACACCTTC
. TRBJ1-1 . TRBV7-8 CASSLRGRMNTEAFF TGTGCCAGCAGCTTAAGAGGCCGAATGAACACTGAAGCTTTCTTT
. TRBJ1-1 . TRBV14 CASSQVNTEAFF TGTGCCAGCAGCCAAGTAAACACTGAAGCTTTCTTT
. TRBJ2-3 . TRBV7-9 CASSSSTPGSTDTQYF TGTGCCAGCAGTTCATCCACCCCGGGGAGCACAGATACGCAGTATTTT
. TRBJ2-2 . TRBV18 CASSASQGGNTGELFF TGTGCCAGCTCAGCATCACAGGGTGGGAACACCGGGGAGCTGTTTTTT
. TRBJ1-5 . TRBV2 CASRGGDWSNQPQHF TGTGCCAGCAGGGGGGGGGATTGGAGCAATCAGCCCCAGCATTTT
. TRBJ1-2 TRBD1 TRBV24-1 CATSDGRDRGSGYTF TGTGCCACCAGTGATGGCCGGGACAGGGGCTCTGGCTACACCTTC
. TRBJ2-7 . TRBV6-2/TRBV6-3 CASSSLFYEQYF TGTGCCAGCAGTTCACTATTCTACGAGCAGTACTTC
once TRBJ1-2 . TRBV29-1 CSVVGGAYGYTF TGCAGCGTTGTAGGAGGGGCGTATGGCTACACCTTC
once TRBJ2-7 TRBD1 TRBV19 CASSHGQGGYEQYF TGTGCCAGTAGTCATGGACAGGGGGGCTACGAGCAGTACTTC
. TRBJ1-1 TRBD1 TRBV7-8 CASSLKKKTGGSTEAFF TGTGCCAGCAGCCTTAAAAAGAAGACAGGGGGCAGTACTGAAGCTTTCTTT
. TRBJ1-2 . TRBV19 CASSIREYYGYTF TGTGCCAGTAGTATACGGGAGTACTATGGCTACACCTTC
. TRBJ2-7 . TRBV5-6 CASSLETGRSSF TGTGCCAGCAGCTTAGAAACGGGGAGGTCCTCCTTC
. TRBJ2-1 TRBD2 TRBV5-1 CASSSHASGGPDEQFF TGCGCCAGCAGCTCTCACGCTAGCGGGGGGCCCGATGAGCAGTTCTTC
once TRBJ2-1 TRBD1 TRBV27 CASSLGTGVQFF TGTGCCAGCAGTTTAGGGACAGGGGTACAGTTCTTC
. TRBJ2-7 TRBD1 TRBV5-5 CASSFAGQGTYEQYF TGTGCCAGCAGCTTCGCGGGACAGGGCACCTACGAGCAGTACTTC
once TRBJ1-5 TRBD1 TRBV2 CASSPRDRHNQPQHF TGTGCCAGCAGTCCCCGGGACAGGCACAATCAGCCCCAGCATTTT
. TRBJ2-1 TRBD1 TRBV24-1 CATSGLAGTGVRGGPYNEQFF TGTGCCACCAGTGGACTAGCCGGGACAGGGGTGCGCGGGGGGCCATACAATGAGCAGTTCTTC
. TRBJ1-2 TRBD1 TRBV7-9 CASRSTGDALYGYTF TGTGCCAGCAGATCTACAGGGGACGCTCTCTATGGCTACACCTTC
. TRBJ2-1 TRBD2 TRBV9 CASSLTSGTTVGNEQFF TGTGCCAGTTCCCTGACCTCCGGGACTACGGTGGGGAATGAGCAGTTCTTC
. TRBJ1-4 . TRBV18 CASSPIDSTTNEKLFF TGTGCCAGCTCACCAATCGACAGCACAACTAATGAAAAACTGTTTTTT
once TRBJ1-6 . TRBV5-8 CASSQSGGYNSPLHF TGTGCCAGCAGTCAATCCGGGGGATATAATTCACCCCTCCACTTT
. TRBJ1-5 TRBD1 TRBV19 CASSIARTGFNQPQHF TGTGCCAGTAGTATAGCCCGGACAGGGTTTAATCAGCCCCAGCATTTT
. TRBJ1-2 TRBD1 TRBV2 CASRGQVAYGYTF TGTGCCAGCAGGGGACAGGTCGCCTATGGCTACACCTTC
. TRBJ1-6 . TRBV28 CASSFLSSPLHF TGTGCCAGCAGTTTTTTGAGTTCACCCCTCCACTTT
. TRBJ2-6 TRBD1 TRBV14 CASSQNRDRDKNVLTF TGTGCCAGCAGCCAAAACCGGGACAGGGATAAGAACGTCCTGACTTTC
. TRBJ1-1 . TRBV6-6 CASIATGNTEAFF TGTGCCAGCATCGCAACAGGGAACACTGAAGCTTTCTTT
. TRBJ1-1 . TRBV19 CASSIRDFEAFF TGTGCCAGTAGTATCCGGGATTTTGAAGCTTTCTTT
. TRBJ1-1 . TRBV2 CASTSVGANTEAFF TGTGCCAGCACGTCAGTGGGGGCGAACACTGAAGCTTTCTTT
. TRBJ2-2 TRBD2 TRBV10-3 CAISAGTSGGDELFF TGTGCCATCAGTGCCGGGACTAGCGGGGGGGATGAGCTGTTTTTT
. TRBJ1-6 . TRBV27 CASRPGTGPGFSSPLHF TGTGCCAGCAGGCCAGGAACAGGGCCCGGGTTCAGTTCACCCCTCCACTTT
. TRBJ1-5 . TRBV6-5 CASRPGTSNQPQHF TGTGCCAGCAGGCCCGGGACTTCTAATCAGCCCCAGCATTTT